This T cell receptor beta chain came from a study of cytomegalovirus exposure and HLA in healthy donors. Notes on the study in general: The authors later found most CMV-associated TCR beta chains appeared HLA-restricted. Earlier findings revealed that most TCR beta V segments proved productive either about 87% or about 30% of the time.

CDR1 is MDHEN, CDR2 SYDVKM, per germline. V lost 8 bases, J lost 2 bases, and 0 bases stayed unmatched. The length of the CDR3 is 13 residues. On this clone: The antigen remains unidentified.

Primers: 60 Vbeta forward and 13 Jbeta reverse. Clones were sequenced by immunoSEQ multiplex PCR, and TCRdb holds only the in-frame ones, with some missing. The data hold roughly 81,000 clones, with around 74% observed a single time. The receptor was isolated from a boy between 5 and 17 years old in good health and CMV-seronegative. Sample: PBMCs. The genes are TRBV28 and TRBJ1-1; 12 bases map to TRBD1. CDR3 residues: CASGTGGNTEAFF. The CDR3 DNA follows: TGTGCCAGCGGGACAGGGGGCAACACTGAAGCTTTCTTT.